Following are 22 T cell receptor beta chains from one sample sequenced in a study of shared clonotypes between healthy human individuals. Clones were read by immunoSEQ multiplex PCR, and TCRdb kept only the in-frame ones, dropping some. The sample includes hundreds of thousands of clones, 73% seen only once; the top ten take more than 1.5%. Sequencing used memory CD4+ T cells sorted from blood. Subset specified: CD45RA-negative fraction. The source of these receptors is a woman between 25 and 40 years old in good health.

This clone has ten or more counts. The chain uses TRBV28 and TRBJ2-2; D remains unclear. The length of the CDR3 is 13 residues. Germline assignment: CDR1 MDHEN and CDR2 SYDVKM. Trimming removed 3 bases at V and 6 bases at J, with 8 bases between. CDR3 protein: CASSFLSPGELFF. Here the CDR3 DNA reads TGTGCCAGCAGTTTTCTGTCCCCCGGGGAGCTGTTTTTT. Complete variable domain (other parts from reference TRBV28 and TRBJ2-2): DVKVTQSSRYLVKRTGEKVFLECVQDMDHENMFWYRQDPGLGLRLIYFSYDVKMKEKGDIPEGYSVSREKKERFSLILESASTNQTSMYLCASSFLSPGELFFGEGSRLTVL.

The V gene is TRBV5-1, the J gene TRBJ2-1; TRBD2 aligns across 8 bases. The germline V gene encodes CDR1 SGHRS and CDR2 YFSETQ. The trim removed 6 bases at V and 2 bases at J, leaving 7 bases unmatched. CDR3 length: 15 amino acids. The CDR3 nucleotides read TGCGCCAGCATCCAAGCGGGAGCCACCTACAATGAGCAGTTCTTC. The encoded protein is CASIQAGATYNEQFF. Looking up the rest from reference TRBV5-1 and TRBJ2-1 gives the full variable domain: KAGVTQTPRYLIKTRGQQVTLSCSPISGHRSVSWYQQTPGQGLQFLFEYFSETQRNKGNFPGRFSGRQFSNSRSEMNVSTLELGDSALYLCASIQAGATYNEQFFGPGTRLTVL.

The chain couples TRBV6-1 to TRBJ2-3; 9 bases fit TRBD2. CDR1 and CDR2 from the germline V gene are MNHNS and SASEGT. The CDR3 contains 15 residues. The trim removed 4 bases at V and 2 bases at J, leaving 4 bases unmatched. In DNA, the CDR3 is TGTGCCAGCAGTGGGACTAGCGACATCACAGATACGCAGTATTTT. Translation gives CASSGTSDITDTQYF.

CDR3 nucleotides: TGTGCCAGCAAGCAGGACTCCATCTCCTACGAGCAGTACTTC. It is translated as CASKQDSISYEQYF. The V gene is TRBV6-1, the J gene TRBJ2-7, with D possibly TRBD2 on 5 matching bases. Germline V gene lookup returns CDR1 MNHNS and CDR2 SASEGT. The CDR3 has 14 amino acids. With 7 bases removed from V and 0 bases from J, the gap between germline ends came to 13 bases.

The chain employs TRBV7-2 and TRBJ2-3; possibly TRBD2 for D (6 bases). Per the germline V gene, CDR1 is SGHTA and CDR2 is FQGNSA. The CDR3 sequence is 15 residues long. V was trimmed by 5 bases and J by 8 bases, leaving 20 bases between them. The CDR3 sequence is CASSPQSGGIATQYF. The DNA for the CDR3 is TGTGCCAGCAGCCCCCAGAGTGGCGGGATTGCTACGCAGTATTTT.

The chain recombines TRBV7-8 with TRBJ1-2; 7 bases are a match to TRBD1. CDR1 is SGHVS and CDR2 is FQNEAQ in the germline V gene. The V and J ends lost 5 bases and 3 bases, in that order; junction bases with no gene match: 9. This CDR3 spans 15 amino acids. CDR3 DNA sequence: TGTGCCAGCAGCCACACAGGGGCGGGAGACTATGGCTACACCTTC. It encodes CASSHTGAGDYGYTF.

This chain connects TRBV5-4 to TRBJ1-1, with D possibly matching TRBD1 (6 bases). The V end lost 0 bases, the J end lost 6 bases, and 15 bases lay between the germline ends. Germline V gene sequence: CDR1 SGHNT, CDR2 YYREEE (reference sequence). The CDR3 is 15 residues long. The CDR3, as DNA: TGTGCCAGCAGCTTGGCAGGAACAGGGTTCTCTGAAGCTTTCTTT. It specifies CASSLAGTGFSEAFF.

CDR3 in DNA: TGCGCCAGCAGCTTGGGTTTTGGACTTACGATCTATACGCAGTATTTT. Translated: CASSLGFGLTIYTQYF. The genes are TRBV5-1 and TRBJ2-3, with D perhaps matching TRBD2 (5 bases). Germline V CDR1 and CDR2: SGHRS, YFSETQ. CDR3 size: 16 residues. The V end was cut by 0 bases, the J end by 7 bases, with 18 bases between.

The chain couples TRBV28 to TRBJ2-7, with a tentative D call TRBD2 (7 bases). Per germline, CDR1 MDHEN and CDR2 SYDVKM. The CDR3 has 15 amino acids. Deletions cut 6 bases from V and 0 bases from J, with 15 bases between. The CDR3 region has the DNA TGTGCCAGCAGCCAAAGGGGGGGTAGCTCCTACGAGCAGTACTTC. It translates to CASSQRGGSSYEQYF.

In the case of this clone: One base away lies a much larger clone, so this may be a sequencing read error. V gene TRBV28 combines with J gene TRBJ2-5; 8 bases line up with TRBD1. The DNA end favors TRBJ2-7, so the J call may be wrong. The CDR3 spans 12 residues. CDR1 is MDHEN, CDR2 SYDVKM, per germline. The CDR3 protein is CASSQTGDEQYF. DNA of the CDR3: TGTGCCAGCAGCCAGACAGGGGACGAGCAGTACTTC.

The V gene is TRBV2, the J gene TRBJ2-3; D may be TRBD2 (5 bases). CDR1 is SNHLY, CDR2 FYNNEI, per germline. Trimming pared 3 bases from V and 1 base from J, leaving 14 bases between. The CDR3 is 16 residues long. This CDR3 reads CASSDLPAVGTDTQYF. CDR3 bases: TGTGCCAGCAGTGATCTGCCAGCGGTTGGCACAGATACGCAGTATTTT. The full variable domain, with the rest looked up from reference TRBV2 and TRBJ2-3, is EPEVTQTPSHQVTQMGQEVILRCVPISNHLYFYWYRQILGQKVEFLVSFYNNEISEKSEIFDDQFSVERPDGSNFTLKIRSTKLEDSAMYFCASSDLPAVGTDTQYFGPGTRLTVL.

The chain employs TRBV7-9 and TRBJ2-5, with TRBD1 matching 10 bases. Germline trimming cut 7 bases from V and 5 bases from J; bases unmatched to any gene: 7. This CDR3 contains 14 residues. Germline V gene sequence: CDR1 SEHNR, CDR2 FQNEAQ (reference sequence). CDR3 bases: TGTGCCAGCACCCCGACAGGGGGCGCGGAGACCCAGTACTTC. Its translation: CASTPTGGAETQYF.

The chain recombines TRBV19 with TRBJ1-4; possible D gene TRBD1, 5 bases. Germline V gives CDR1 LNHDA, CDR2 SQIVND (reference sequence). The CDR3 totals 18 residues. The germline V and J ends were trimmed by 4 bases and 0 bases, with 18 bases remaining between them. The DNA of the CDR3 is TGTGCCAGTAGTAAGGCCCGCTTGACAGTCACAACTAATGAAAAACTGTTTTTT. Protein: CASSKARLTVTTNEKLFF. The whole variable domain, filled in from reference TRBV19 and TRBJ1-4, reads DGGITQSPKYLFRKEGQNVTLSCEQNLNHDAMYWYRQDPGQGLRLIYYSQIVNDFQKGDIAEGYSVSREKKESFPLTVTSAQKNPTAFYLCASSKARLTVTTNEKLFFGSGTQLSVL.

V and J are TRBV5-1 and TRBJ1-2; possible D gene TRBD1, 5 bases. The CDR3 length is 13 residues. Germline V CDR1 and CDR2: SGHRS, YFSETQ. V was pared by 4 bases and J by 8 bases, with 15 bases between. The CDR3 spells CASSGGDRRGYTF. The CDR3 region has the DNA TGCGCCAGCAGCGGAGGGGATCGTCGGGGCTACACCTTC.

The chain links TRBV5-1 to TRBJ2-1; D gene uncertain. Trimming left V 0 bases short and J 2 bases short, with 6 bases between. Germline V CDR1 and CDR2: SGHRS, YFSETQ. This CDR3 contains 14 residues. The CDR3 sequence: CASSLDFTYNEQFF. DNA of the CDR3: TGCGCCAGCAGCTTGGATTTTACCTACAATGAGCAGTTCTTC.

V gene TRBV7-9 combines with J gene TRBJ2-7; D is ambiguous. The CDR3 is 13 residues long. Germline lookup yields CDR1 SEHNR and CDR2 FQNEAQ (reference sequence). The ends were cut back, 1 base at V and 3 bases at J, with 7 bases in the middle. CDR3: CASSLGRFYEQYF. In DNA, the CDR3 is TGTGCCAGCAGCTTAGGTCGTTTCTACGAGCAGTACTTC.

In this sample, this clone turned up once. V and J are TRBV5-4 and TRBJ1-2; 9 nucleotides agree with TRBD1. The CDR3 has 12 residues. V shed 5 bases and J 7 bases; nucleotides not matched to a gene: 3. Germline CDR1 SGHNT, CDR2 YYREEE (reference sequence). CDR3 loop: CASSMDRGGYTF. In nucleotides, the CDR3 is TGTGCCAGCAGTATGGACAGGGGTGGCTACACCTTC.

The CDR3 sequence is CAISAGTGGTYEQYF. The CDR3 region has the DNA TGTGCCATCAGTGCCGGGACAGGGGGCACCTACGAGCAGTACTTC. J is TRBJ2-7 and V is TRBV10-3, with 12 bases identical to TRBD1. Germline CDR1 and CDR2: ENHRY and SYGVKD. This CDR3 has 15 residues. Trimming took 4 bases from V and 2 from J; bases not matched to a gene: 3.

The J gene is TRBJ1-6, the V gene TRBV4-2; TRBD1 aligns across 9 bases. The CDR3 has 14 residues. CDR1 and CDR2 from the germline V gene are LGHNA and YNFKEQ. V shed 5 bases, J shed 7 bases, and the junction held 3 bases outside the gene matches. CDR3 residues: CASSLDRGNSPLHF. DNA of the CDR3: TGTGCCAGCAGCTTGGACAGGGGCAATTCACCCCTCCACTTT.

The rearrangement joins TRBV19 to TRBJ1-5, with no clear D. V was cut by 7 bases and J by 3 bases, with 13 bases left in between. Germline V lookup: CDR1 LNHDA, CDR2 SQIVND (reference sequence). This CDR3 has 14 residues. The chain's CDR3 is CASNVGFPNQPQHF. In DNA, the CDR3 is TGTGCCAGTAACGTGGGGTTCCCCAATCAGCCCCAGCATTTT. The whole variable domain, remainder taken from reference TRBV19 and TRBJ1-5, is DGGITQSPKYLFRKEGQNVTLSCEQNLNHDAMYWYRQDPGQGLRLIYYSQIVNDFQKGDIAEGYSVSREKKESFPLTVTSAQKNPTAFYLCASNVGFPNQPQHFGDGTRLSIL.

The chain recombines TRBV6-6 with TRBJ1-1, with D possibly matching TRBD1 (5 bases). CDR1 MNHNY and CDR2 SVGAGI come from the germline V gene (reference sequence). The ends were cut back, 6 bases at V and 7 bases at J, with 18 bases in the middle. The CDR3 length is 14 residues. The CDR3 DNA is TGTGCCAGCAGCCCCGTTCAGGGCTTTGGTGAAGCTTTCTTT. It yields the protein CASSPVQGFGEAFF.

The J gene is TRBJ2-7, the V gene TRBV7-6; D call uncertain. Germline CDR1 and CDR2: SGHVS and FNYEAQ. Trimming removed 5 bases from V and 7 bases from J, with 15 bases in between. The CDR3 runs to 13 residues. The CDR3: CASSPRPVVEQYF. The DNA for the CDR3 is TGTGCCAGCAGCCCACGCCCAGTAGTGGAGCAGTACTTC.